This T cell receptor (beta chain) was recorded in a study of tissue T cells after allogeneic stem cell transplantation. Unmatched junction bases numbered 6, after V lost 2 bases and J lost 6 bases. The germline V gene encodes CDR1 KGHSH and CDR2 LQKENI. CDR3 size: 16 residues. TCRbeta CDR3 was sequenced at survey depth with template counts. Measured with immunoSEQ multiplex PCR; TCRdb has only the in-frame clones, and not every one. The sample holds over a thousand clones, around 80% seen once. The material sequenced was spleen tissue, taken at autopsy. The receptor was derived from a male patient aged 40 to 70 with steroid-refractory graft-versus-host disease after an allogeneic stem cell transplant. Some of these T cells may belong to the graft donor. The V call is TRBV18, the J call TRBJ1-6; TRBD1 matches 8 bases. CDR3 sequence: CASSPDRGRSNSPLHF. The CDR3 DNA reads TGTGCCAGCTCACCAGACAGGGGAAGATCTAATTCACCCCTCCACTTT.